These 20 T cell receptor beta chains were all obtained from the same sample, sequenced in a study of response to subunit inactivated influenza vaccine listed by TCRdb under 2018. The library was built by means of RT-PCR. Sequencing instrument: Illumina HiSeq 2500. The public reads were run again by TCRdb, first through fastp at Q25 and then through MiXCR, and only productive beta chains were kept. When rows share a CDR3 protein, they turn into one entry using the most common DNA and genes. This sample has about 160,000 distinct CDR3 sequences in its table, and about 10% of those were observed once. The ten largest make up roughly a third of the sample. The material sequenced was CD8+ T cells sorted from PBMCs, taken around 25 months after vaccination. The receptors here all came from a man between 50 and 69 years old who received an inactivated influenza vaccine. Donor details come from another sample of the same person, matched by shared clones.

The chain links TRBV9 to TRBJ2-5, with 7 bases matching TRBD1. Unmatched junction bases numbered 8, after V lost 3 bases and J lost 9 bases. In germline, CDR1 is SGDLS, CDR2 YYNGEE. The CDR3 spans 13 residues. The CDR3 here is CASSGQTGKAQYF. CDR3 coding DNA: TGTGCCAGCAGCGGTCAGACAGGGAAGGCCCAGTACTTC.

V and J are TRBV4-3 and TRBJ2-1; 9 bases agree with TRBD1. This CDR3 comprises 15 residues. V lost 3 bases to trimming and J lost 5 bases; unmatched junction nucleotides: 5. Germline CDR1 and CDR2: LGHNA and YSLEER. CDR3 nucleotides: TGCGCCAGCAGCCAGGGGACAGGGTGGCACAATGAGCAGTTCTTC. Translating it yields CASSQGTGWHNEQFF.

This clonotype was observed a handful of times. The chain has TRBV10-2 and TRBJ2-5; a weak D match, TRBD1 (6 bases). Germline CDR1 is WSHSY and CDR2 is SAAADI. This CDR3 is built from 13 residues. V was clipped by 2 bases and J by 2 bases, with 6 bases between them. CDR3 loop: CASSEGQQETQYF. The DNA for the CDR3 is TGCGCCAGCAGTGAGGGACAGCAAGAGACCCAGTACTTC.

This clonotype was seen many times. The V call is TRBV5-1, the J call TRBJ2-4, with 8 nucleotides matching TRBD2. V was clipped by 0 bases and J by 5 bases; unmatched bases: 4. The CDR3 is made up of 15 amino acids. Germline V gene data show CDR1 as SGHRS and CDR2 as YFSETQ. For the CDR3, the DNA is TGCGCCAGCAGCTTGGGGGTTAGCGGGGAAAACATTCAGTACTTC. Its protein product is CASSLGVSGENIQYF.

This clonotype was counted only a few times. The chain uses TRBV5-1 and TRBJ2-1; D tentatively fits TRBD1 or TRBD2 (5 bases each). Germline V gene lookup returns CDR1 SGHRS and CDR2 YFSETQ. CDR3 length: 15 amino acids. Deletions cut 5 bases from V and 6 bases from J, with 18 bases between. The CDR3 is CASRGTGSPFNEQFF. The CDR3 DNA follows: TGCGCCAGCAGAGGGACGGGTTCACCTTTCAATGAGCAGTTCTTC.

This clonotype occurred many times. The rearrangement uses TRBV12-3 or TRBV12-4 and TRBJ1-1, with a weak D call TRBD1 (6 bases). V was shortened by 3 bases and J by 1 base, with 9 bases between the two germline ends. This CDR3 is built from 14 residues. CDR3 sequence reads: CASSFLGQNTEAFF. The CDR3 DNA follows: TGTGCCAGCAGTTTTTTGGGACAGAACACTGAAGCTTTCTTT.

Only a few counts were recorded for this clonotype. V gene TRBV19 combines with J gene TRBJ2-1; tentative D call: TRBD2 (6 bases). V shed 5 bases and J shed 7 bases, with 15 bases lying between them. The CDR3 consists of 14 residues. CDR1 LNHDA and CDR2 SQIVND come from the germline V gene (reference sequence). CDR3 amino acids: CASSWGVELNEQFF. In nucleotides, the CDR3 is TGTGCCAGTAGTTGGGGGGTAGAGTTGAATGAGCAGTTCTTC.

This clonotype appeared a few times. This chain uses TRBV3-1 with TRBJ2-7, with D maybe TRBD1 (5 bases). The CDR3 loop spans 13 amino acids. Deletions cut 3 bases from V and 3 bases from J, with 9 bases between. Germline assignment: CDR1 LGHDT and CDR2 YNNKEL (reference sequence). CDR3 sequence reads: CASSHREDYEQYF. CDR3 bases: TGTGCCAGCAGCCACAGGGAAGACTACGAGCAGTACTTC.

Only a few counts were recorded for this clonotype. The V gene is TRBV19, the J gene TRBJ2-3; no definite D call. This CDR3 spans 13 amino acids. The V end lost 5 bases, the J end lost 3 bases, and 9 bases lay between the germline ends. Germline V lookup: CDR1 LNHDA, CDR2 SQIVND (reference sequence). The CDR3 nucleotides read TGTGCCAGTAGTTGGTCCCTAACAGATACGCAGTATTTT. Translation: CASSWSLTDTQYF.

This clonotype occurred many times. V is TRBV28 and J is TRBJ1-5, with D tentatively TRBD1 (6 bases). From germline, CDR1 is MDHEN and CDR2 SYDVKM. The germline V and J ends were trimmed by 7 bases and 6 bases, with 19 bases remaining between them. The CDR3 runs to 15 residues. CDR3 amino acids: CASIPLGGAGQPQHF. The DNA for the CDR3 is TGTGCCAGCATCCCCTTGGGGGGCGCGGGTCAGCCCCAGCATTTT.

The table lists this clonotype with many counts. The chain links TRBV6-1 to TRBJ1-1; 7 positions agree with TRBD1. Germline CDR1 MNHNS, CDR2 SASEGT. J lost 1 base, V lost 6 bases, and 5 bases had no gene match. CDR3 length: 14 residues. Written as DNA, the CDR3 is TGTGCCAGCAGCCCACAGGGGACGAACACTGAAGCTTTCTTT. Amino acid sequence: CASSPQGTNTEAFF.

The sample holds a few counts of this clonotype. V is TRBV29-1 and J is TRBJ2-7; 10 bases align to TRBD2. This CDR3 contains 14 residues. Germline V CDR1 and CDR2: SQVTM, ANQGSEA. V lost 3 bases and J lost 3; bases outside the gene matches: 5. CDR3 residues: CSVEDSGGNYEQYF. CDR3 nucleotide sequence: TGCAGCGTTGAGGATAGCGGGGGGAACTACGAGCAGTACTTC.

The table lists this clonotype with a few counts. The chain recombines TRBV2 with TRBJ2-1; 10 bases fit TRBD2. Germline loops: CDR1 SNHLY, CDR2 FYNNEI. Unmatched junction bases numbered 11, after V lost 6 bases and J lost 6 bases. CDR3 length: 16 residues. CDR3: CASSPTASGSANEQFF. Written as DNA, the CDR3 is TGTGCCAGCAGCCCTACCGCTAGCGGGAGCGCCAATGAGCAGTTCTTC.

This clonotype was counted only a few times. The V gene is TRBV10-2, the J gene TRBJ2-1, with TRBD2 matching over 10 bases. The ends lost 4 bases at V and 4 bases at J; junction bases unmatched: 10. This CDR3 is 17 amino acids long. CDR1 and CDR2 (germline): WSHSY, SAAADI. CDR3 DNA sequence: TGCGCCAGCAGTGGGGGGGCCGGGACTAGCGCTTACAATGAGCAGTTCTTC. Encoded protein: CASSGGAGTSAYNEQFF.

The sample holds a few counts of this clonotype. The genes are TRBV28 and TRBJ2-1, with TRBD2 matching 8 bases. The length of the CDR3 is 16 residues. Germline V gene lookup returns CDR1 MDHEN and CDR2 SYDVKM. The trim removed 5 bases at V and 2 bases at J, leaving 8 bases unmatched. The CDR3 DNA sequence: TGTGCCAGCAGTCCCATCACGGGAGGGCCCTACAATGAGCAGTTCTTC. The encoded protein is CASSPITGGPYNEQFF.

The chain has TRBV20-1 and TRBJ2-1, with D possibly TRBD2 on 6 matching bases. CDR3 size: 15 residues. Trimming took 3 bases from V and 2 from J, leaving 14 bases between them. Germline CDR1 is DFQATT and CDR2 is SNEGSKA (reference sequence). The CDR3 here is CSASSGTEAYNEQFF. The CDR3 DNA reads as TGCAGTGCTAGTTCTGGGACTGAAGCCTACAATGAGCAGTTCTTC.

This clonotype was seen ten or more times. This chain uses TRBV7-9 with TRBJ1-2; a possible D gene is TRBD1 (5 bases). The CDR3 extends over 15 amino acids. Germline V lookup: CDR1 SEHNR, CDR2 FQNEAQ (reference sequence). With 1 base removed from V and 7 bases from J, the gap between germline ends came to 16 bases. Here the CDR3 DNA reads TGTGCCAGCAGCTTAGAGCGGACCCTCACAGGTGGCTACACCTTC. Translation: CASSLERTLTGGYTF.

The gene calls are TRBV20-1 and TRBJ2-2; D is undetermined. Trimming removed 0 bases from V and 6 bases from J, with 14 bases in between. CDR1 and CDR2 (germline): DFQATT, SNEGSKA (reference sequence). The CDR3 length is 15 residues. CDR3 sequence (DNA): TGCAGTGCTAGAGATTTCCTCCTCCCGTCCGGGGAGCTGTTTTTT. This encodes CSARDFLLPSGELFF.

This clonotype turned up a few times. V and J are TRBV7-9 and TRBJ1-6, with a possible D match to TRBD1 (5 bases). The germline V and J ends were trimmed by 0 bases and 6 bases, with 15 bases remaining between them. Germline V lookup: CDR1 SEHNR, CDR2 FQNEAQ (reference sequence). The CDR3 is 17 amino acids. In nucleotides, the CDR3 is TGTGCCAGCAGCTTAGCGGGGCAGGGCTTTGCTAATTCACCCCTCCACTTT. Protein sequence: CASSLAGQGFANSPLHF.

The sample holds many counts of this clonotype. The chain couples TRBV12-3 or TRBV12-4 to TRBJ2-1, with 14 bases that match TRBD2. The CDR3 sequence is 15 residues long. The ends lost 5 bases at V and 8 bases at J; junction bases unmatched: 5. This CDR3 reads CASSPGTSGGYEQFF. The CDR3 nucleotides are TGTGCCAGCAGTCCCGGGACTAGCGGGGGATATGAGCAGTTCTTC.